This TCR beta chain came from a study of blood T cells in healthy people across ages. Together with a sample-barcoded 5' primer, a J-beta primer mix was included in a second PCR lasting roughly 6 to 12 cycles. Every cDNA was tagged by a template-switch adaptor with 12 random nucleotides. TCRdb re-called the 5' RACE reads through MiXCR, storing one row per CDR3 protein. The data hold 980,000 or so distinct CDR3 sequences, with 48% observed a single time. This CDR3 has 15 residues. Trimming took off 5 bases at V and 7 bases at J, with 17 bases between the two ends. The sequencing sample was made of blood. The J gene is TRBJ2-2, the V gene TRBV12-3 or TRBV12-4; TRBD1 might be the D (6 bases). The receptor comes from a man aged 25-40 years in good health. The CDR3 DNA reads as TGTGCCAGCAGTCGGGACACCCGAGGACACGGGGAGCTGTTTTTT. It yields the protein CASSRDTRGHGELFF.